This T cell receptor (beta chain) comes out of a study of blood T cell repertoires in COVID-19. In the original analysis: Researchers report that nucleated cell counts were estimated from reference gene primer amplification. Here immunoSEQ multiplex PCR was the method, and the copy in TCRdb shows in-frame clones only, minus some. V and J calls plus clone size are reproduced from that table; the DNA served to infer D and trimming. The sample contains around 100,000 clones, 70% to 90% of which appear only once. V was pared by 0 bases and J by 4 bases, with 15 bases of the junction left unmatched. The CDR3 sequence is 19 residues long. Germline CDR1 MDHEN, CDR2 SYDVKM.

This TCR was sampled from a human donor in a cohort sampled during active COVID-19. Sequencing input: peripheral blood. The chain couples TRBV28 to TRBJ1-5; 7 nucleotides agree with TRBD1. CDR3: CASSLWARRGTVPNQPQHF. The CDR3 DNA sequence: TGTGCCAGCAGTTTATGGGCTCGCCGGGGGACAGTGCCTAATCAGCCCCAGCATTTT.